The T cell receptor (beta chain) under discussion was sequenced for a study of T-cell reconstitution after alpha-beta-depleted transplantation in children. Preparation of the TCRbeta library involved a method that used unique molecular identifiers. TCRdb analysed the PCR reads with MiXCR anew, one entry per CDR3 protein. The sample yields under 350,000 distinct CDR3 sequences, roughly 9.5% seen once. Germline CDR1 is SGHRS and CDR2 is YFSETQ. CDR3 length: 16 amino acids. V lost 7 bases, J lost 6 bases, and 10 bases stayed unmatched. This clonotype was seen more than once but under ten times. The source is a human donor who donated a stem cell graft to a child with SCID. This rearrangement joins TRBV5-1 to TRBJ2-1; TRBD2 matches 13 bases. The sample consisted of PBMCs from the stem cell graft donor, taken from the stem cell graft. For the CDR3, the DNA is TGCGCCAGCGCCTCCCAGAGACTAGCGGGGGGCAATGAGCAGTTCTTC. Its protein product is CASASQRLAGGNEQFF.